This entry features one T cell receptor (beta chain) sequence. J gave up 7 bases and V 2 bases, and 4 bases lay outside the gene matches. This CDR3 is built from 14 residues. CDR1 and CDR2 (germline): MNHEY, SVGAGI. Sequenced by immunoSEQ multiplex PCR; TCRdb stores in-frame clones only, minus some. The table lists some 74,000 clones, over 95% of them singletons, with less than 0.3% in the top ten. This entry comes from a study of technical replicates of blood from a few donors. Specimen: T cells isolated from PBMCs. The sequence derives from a human donor in good health. V usage is TRBV6-5 and J usage is TRBJ2-5; 10 bases fit TRBD1. Here the CDR3 DNA reads TGTGCCAGCAGTTACGGGACAGGGGTTGCGACCCAGTACTTC. Translation: CASSYGTGVATQYF.